The rows below give T cell receptor beta chains drawn from one sample of a study of cytomegalovirus exposure and HLA in healthy donors. Sequencing used immunoSEQ multiplex PCR; TCRdb keeps in-frame clones, though not all of them. The table shows roughly 100,000 clones, with 60% to 85% occurring only once. Sequences were obtained from PBMCs. These receptors all come from a male donor in good health and CMV-seronegative. Both conserved end residues are part of each CDR3. The D gene is left open where the match is weak. Expanded clones get a size class; other rows say once, few or many, or leave the size out.

v_call: TRBV6-1
d_call: TRBD1
j_call: TRBJ1-2
clone_size: -
cdr3_nt: TGTGCCAGCAACGGGGGGGACAGGGCTAACTATGGCTACACCTTC
cdr3_aa: CASNGGDRANYGYTF

v_call: TRBV19
d_call: -
j_call: TRBJ1-2
clone_size: -
cdr3_nt: TGTGCCAGTAGTCCCACAGGGCTCTATGGCTACACCTTC
cdr3_aa: CASSPTGLYGYTF

v_call: TRBV2
d_call: TRBD2
j_call: TRBJ2-7
clone_size: once
cdr3_nt: TGTGCCAGCAGGGAGACTAGCGGGTCCTACGAGCAGTACTTC
cdr3_aa: CASRETSGSYEQYF

v_call: TRBV11-2
d_call: -
j_call: TRBJ2-3
clone_size: -
cdr3_nt: TGTGCCAGCAGCCAACCTAGCGCCCCTCGAAATACGCAGTATTTT
cdr3_aa: CASSQPSAPRNTQYF

v_call: TRBV4-2
d_call: -
j_call: TRBJ1-4
clone_size: few
cdr3_nt: TGTGCCAGCAGCCCTAGACAGTCGAATGAAAAACTGTTTTTT
cdr3_aa: CASSPRQSNEKLFF

v_call: TRBV6-1
d_call: -
j_call: TRBJ2-1
clone_size: -
cdr3_nt: TGTGCCAGCACCGACTGGAGCTCCTACAATGAGCAGTTCTTC
cdr3_aa: CASTDWSSYNEQFF

v_call: TRBV5-8
d_call: -
j_call: TRBJ2-1
clone_size: -
cdr3_nt: TGTGCCAGCAGCTTGGACAGCTCCTACAATGAGCAGTTCTTC
cdr3_aa: CASSLDSSYNEQFF

v_call: TRBV30
d_call: TRBD1
j_call: TRBJ2-1
clone_size: -
cdr3_nt: TGTGCCTGGAGCGGACCGGGACAGGGGGCAAATGAGCGGTTCTTC
cdr3_aa: CAWSGPGQGANERFF

v_call: TRBV18
d_call: TRBD1
j_call: TRBJ1-1
clone_size: -
cdr3_nt: TGTGCCAGCTCAAGCCGGACAGGGGGCTTTGAGGGCACTGAAGCTTTCTTT
cdr3_aa: CASSSRTGGFEGTEAFF

v_call: TRBV2
d_call: -
j_call: TRBJ2-3
clone_size: -
cdr3_nt: TGTGCCAGCAGTGAACGGGATACGCAGTATTTT
cdr3_aa: CASSERDTQYF

v_call: TRBV10-2
d_call: TRBD2
j_call: TRBJ2-1
clone_size: -
cdr3_nt: TGCGCCAGCACTGGGACTAGAGGCTACAATGAGCAGTTCTTC
cdr3_aa: CASTGTRGYNEQFF

v_call: TRBV18
d_call: -
j_call: TRBJ1-2
clone_size: -
cdr3_nt: TGTGCCAGCTCCTCGGGAGATGGTGGTGGCTACACCTTC
cdr3_aa: CASSSGDGGGYTF

v_call: TRBV2
d_call: -
j_call: TRBJ2-3
clone_size: once
cdr3_nt: TGTGCCAGCAGTGAATCGTGGCTAGCTAGCAGTACGCAGTATTTT
cdr3_aa: CASSESWLASSTQYF

v_call: TRBV6-1
d_call: TRBD2
j_call: TRBJ2-1
clone_size: -
cdr3_nt: TGTGCCAGCAGTGCGGGGCGGGGGAGTTACAATGAGCAGTTCTTC
cdr3_aa: CASSAGRGSYNEQFF

v_call: TRBV7-8
d_call: -
j_call: TRBJ1-5
clone_size: -
cdr3_nt: TGTGCCAGCAGCCCAACGCAGGATCAGCCCCAGCATTTT
cdr3_aa: CASSPTQDQPQHF

v_call: TRBV20-1
d_call: -
j_call: TRBJ2-3
clone_size: -
cdr3_nt: TGCAGTGTGAGAAGTACGCAGTATTTT
cdr3_aa: CSVRSTQYF

v_call: TRBV5-1
d_call: TRBD1
j_call: TRBJ1-3
clone_size: -
cdr3_nt: TGCGCCAGCAGCTACAATCCGCAGGGGGAACCTGGAAACACCATATATTTT
cdr3_aa: CASSYNPQGEPGNTIYF

v_call: TRBV5-1
d_call: -
j_call: TRBJ1-2
clone_size: -
cdr3_nt: TGCGCCAGCAGGGAGACAGGCGCCTATGGCTACACCTTC
cdr3_aa: CASRETGAYGYTF

v_call: TRBV30
d_call: TRBD1
j_call: TRBJ2-7
clone_size: -
cdr3_nt: TGTGCCTGGAGCGAAGGGACAGGGGACTCCTACGAGCAGTACTTC
cdr3_aa: CAWSEGTGDSYEQYF

v_call: TRBV28
d_call: -
j_call: TRBJ2-7
clone_size: -
cdr3_nt: TGTGCCAGCACGGACGGGAACTCCTACGAGCAGTACTTC
cdr3_aa: CASTDGNSYEQYF

v_call: TRBV5-1
d_call: TRBD2
j_call: TRBJ2-1
clone_size: -
cdr3_nt: TGCGCCAGCATCACCGGGACTAGCGGGAGGGGAACCTACAATGAGCAGTTCTTC
cdr3_aa: CASITGTSGRGTYNEQFF

v_call: TRBV19
d_call: TRBD2
j_call: TRBJ2-3
clone_size: -
cdr3_nt: TGTGCCAGCAGCGGGAACACAGATACGCAGTATTTT
cdr3_aa: CASSGNTDTQYF

v_call: TRBV7-3
d_call: TRBD2
j_call: TRBJ2-1
clone_size: few
cdr3_nt: TGTGCCAGCAGCCCTACAACTGGACTAGCGGGCTACAATGAGCAGTTCTTC
cdr3_aa: CASSPTTGLAGYNEQFF

v_call: TRBV2
d_call: -
j_call: TRBJ2-7
clone_size: -
cdr3_nt: TGTGCCAGCAGCGCGGAACAGGGACCCCTCTACGAGCAGTACTTC
cdr3_aa: CASSAEQGPLYEQYF

v_call: TRBV9
d_call: TRBD2
j_call: TRBJ2-7
clone_size: once
cdr3_nt: TGTGCCAGCAGCCCCGTGAGCGGGAGTCCCTACGAGCAGTACTTC
cdr3_aa: CASSPVSGSPYEQYF

v_call: TRBV5-4
d_call: TRBD1
j_call: TRBJ1-2
clone_size: -
cdr3_nt: TGTGCCATCCCGGATCGGGGACAGAGTAATGGCTACACCTTC
cdr3_aa: CAIPDRGQSNGYTF

v_call: TRBV11-3
d_call: TRBD2
j_call: TRBJ2-7
clone_size: -
cdr3_nt: TGTGCCAGCAGCTTACTTGCTGGGAGCGGGAGTTACGAGCAGTACTTC
cdr3_aa: CASSLLAGSGSYEQYF

v_call: TRBV5-1
d_call: -
j_call: TRBJ2-5
clone_size: -
cdr3_nt: TGCGCCAGCAGCCCCCAACCGTTGGACCACCGAGGGTCCCCAGAGACCCAGTACTTC
cdr3_aa: CASSPQPLDHRGSPETQYF

v_call: TRBV9
d_call: -
j_call: TRBJ1-1
clone_size: -
cdr3_nt: TGTGCCAGCAGCGTAATCGGAGGGGCTAACACTGAAGCTTTCTTT
cdr3_aa: CASSVIGGANTEAFF

v_call: TRBV29-1
d_call: TRBD1
j_call: TRBJ1-1
clone_size: -
cdr3_nt: TGCAGCGTAGGGACAGGGAACACTGAAGCTTTCTTT
cdr3_aa: CSVGTGNTEAFF

v_call: TRBV28
d_call: -
j_call: TRBJ1-5
clone_size: -
cdr3_nt: TGTGCCAGCAGTTTTGTCCCAAGCAATCAGCCCCAGCATTTT
cdr3_aa: CASSFVPSNQPQHF

v_call: TRBV7-3
d_call: -
j_call: TRBJ2-1
clone_size: -
cdr3_nt: TGTGCCAGCAGCCCGGACAAGACTGAGCAGTTCTTC
cdr3_aa: CASSPDKTEQFF

v_call: TRBV19
d_call: -
j_call: TRBJ2-7
clone_size: once
cdr3_nt: TGTGCCAGTAGTATAGCTCTGGTTCTGACAGCGAAGAAATCCTACGAGCAGTACTTC
cdr3_aa: CASSIALVLTAKKSYEQYF

v_call: TRBV29-1
d_call: -
j_call: TRBJ1-2
clone_size: few
cdr3_nt: TGCAGCGTCCACCGGGTCCAAAACTATGGCTACACCTTC
cdr3_aa: CSVHRVQNYGYTF

v_call: TRBV9
d_call: -
j_call: TRBJ2-7
clone_size: -
cdr3_nt: TGTGCCAGCAGCGCCTCCCTGGCTCCCTACGAGCAGTACTTC
cdr3_aa: CASSASLAPYEQYF

v_call: TRBV7-9
d_call: -
j_call: TRBJ2-7
clone_size: few
cdr3_nt: TGTTCTTTTTTCAAGCAGAAGGCGGCATACGAGCAGTACTTC
cdr3_aa: CSFFKQKAAYEQYF

v_call: TRBV30
d_call: TRBD1
j_call: TRBJ1-2
clone_size: -
cdr3_nt: TGTGCCTGGGCAGGGGGCAACCTCTATGGCTACACCTTC
cdr3_aa: CAWAGGNLYGYTF

v_call: TRBV25-1
d_call: TRBD1
j_call: TRBJ1-1
clone_size: few
cdr3_nt: TGTGCCAGCAGTGGACAGGGATATCACACTGAAGCTTTCTTT
cdr3_aa: CASSGQGYHTEAFF

v_call: TRBV5-4
d_call: TRBD2
j_call: TRBJ2-1
clone_size: -
cdr3_nt: TGTGCCAGCAGCTTGGGAACTAGCGGAAGGCTCTTCTACAATGAGCAGTTCTTC
cdr3_aa: CASSLGTSGRLFYNEQFF

v_call: TRBV5-6
d_call: -
j_call: TRBJ2-1
clone_size: -
cdr3_nt: TGTGCCAGCAGCTTACCAACCGACCCTAATTTGTTAGCGCGGGAGCAGTTCTTC
cdr3_aa: CASSLPTDPNLLAREQFF

v_call: TRBV7-2
d_call: -
j_call: TRBJ1-1
clone_size: once
cdr3_nt: TGTGCCAGCAGCTTGCTGACCTCCTTCCGGGGCACTGAAGCTTTCTTT
cdr3_aa: CASSLLTSFRGTEAFF

v_call: TRBV15
d_call: TRBD1
j_call: TRBJ1-5
clone_size: -
cdr3_nt: TGTGCCACCAGCAGGAGCAGGGGGCAGCCCCAGCATTTT
cdr3_aa: CATSRSRGQPQHF

v_call: TRBV14
d_call: TRBD1
j_call: TRBJ2-7
clone_size: -
cdr3_nt: TGTGCCTTTCGCCAGGGGGCGAGCTCCTACGAGCAGTACTTC
cdr3_aa: CAFRQGASSYEQYF

v_call: TRBV27
d_call: TRBD1
j_call: TRBJ1-2
clone_size: once
cdr3_nt: TGTGCCAGCAGTTTAGCCGGGACAGGGGGCGCCTATGGCTACACCTTC
cdr3_aa: CASSLAGTGGAYGYTF

v_call: TRBV11-2
d_call: TRBD1
j_call: TRBJ2-3
clone_size: -
cdr3_nt: TGTGCCAGCAGCTTAAGACAGGGTGGGAGCACAGATACGCAGTATTTT
cdr3_aa: CASSLRQGGSTDTQYF

v_call: TRBV27
d_call: -
j_call: TRBJ2-7
clone_size: -
cdr3_nt: TGTGCCAGCAGTTTAGCCCCGCGGACAGCTAAGGAGCAGTACTTC
cdr3_aa: CASSLAPRTAKEQYF

v_call: TRBV27
d_call: TRBD1
j_call: TRBJ2-2
clone_size: -
cdr3_nt: TGTGCCAGCAGCCAAACCGGGACAGGGGTTCCCGGGGAGCTGTTTTTT
cdr3_aa: CASSQTGTGVPGELFF

v_call: TRBV4-1
d_call: -
j_call: TRBJ2-6
clone_size: -
cdr3_nt: TGCGCCAGCAGCCAGGCCGGGACTTCAGGGGCCAACGTCCTGACTTTC
cdr3_aa: CASSQAGTSGANVLTF

v_call: TRBV7-2
d_call: -
j_call: TRBJ2-7
clone_size: -
cdr3_nt: TGTGCCAGCAGCTTGAGGGCGGAATACTACGAGCAGTACTTC
cdr3_aa: CASSLRAEYYEQYF

v_call: TRBV27
d_call: -
j_call: TRBJ2-3
clone_size: -
cdr3_nt: TGTGCCAGCAGTTTATCGACTGGCCTCACAGATACGCAGTATTTT
cdr3_aa: CASSLSTGLTDTQYF

v_call: TRBV4-1
d_call: -
j_call: TRBJ1-5
clone_size: few
cdr3_nt: TGCGCCAGCAGCCAAGACCCTCTAGGGCCCCAGCATTTT
cdr3_aa: CASSQDPLGPQHF

v_call: TRBV4-1
d_call: -
j_call: TRBJ1-1
clone_size: -
cdr3_nt: TGCGCCAGCAGCCAACCACTTGGGGGGACTGAAGCTTTCTTT
cdr3_aa: CASSQPLGGTEAFF

v_call: TRBV6-5
d_call: TRBD1
j_call: TRBJ2-7
clone_size: few
cdr3_nt: TGTGCCAGCAGTTCGCCGGGACAGGGTTACGAGCAGTACTTC
cdr3_aa: CASSSPGQGYEQYF

v_call: TRBV28
d_call: -
j_call: TRBJ1-3
clone_size: -
cdr3_nt: TGTGCCAGCAAAGGAGGAGGGGCAGGAAACACCATATATTTT
cdr3_aa: CASKGGGAGNTIYF

v_call: TRBV6-1
d_call: -
j_call: TRBJ1-1
clone_size: -
cdr3_nt: TGTGCCAGCAGTGAAAACAGTCAGGTCCACTTCTTCGAGAACACTGAAGCTTTCTTT
cdr3_aa: CASSENSQVHFFENTEAFF

v_call: TRBV7-9
d_call: -
j_call: TRBJ1-1
clone_size: -
cdr3_nt: TGTGCCAGCCAGTTGGACAGAAGGAACACTGAAGCTTTCTTT
cdr3_aa: CASQLDRRNTEAFF

v_call: TRBV2
d_call: TRBD1
j_call: TRBJ1-4
clone_size: -
cdr3_nt: TGTGCCAGCAGGGACGCGGACAGGCCAAACGGCGGGCTGTTTTTT
cdr3_aa: CASRDADRPNGGLFF

v_call: TRBV21-1
d_call: -
j_call: TRBJ1-5
clone_size: -
cdr3_nt: TGTGCCAGTATAGGGGACAGGGGGAACCAGCATTTT
cdr3_aa: CASIGDRGNQHF

v_call: TRBV16
d_call: -
j_call: TRBJ2-1
clone_size: -
cdr3_nt: TGTGCCAGCAGCCAATGGGGGGATGAGCAGTTCTTC
cdr3_aa: CASSQWGDEQFF